This T cell receptor beta chain stems from a study of CD8 T cells in Susac syndrome. For the study at large: The Susac syndrome patients were therapy-naive, on corticosteroids, or on intravenous immunoglobulin alone at blood draw. Whole-study results and caveats: The number of individuals included in the study's TCR sequencing and HLA analysis was acknowledged as relatively small.

Sequencing of TCR beta was performed on blood CD8+ and CD4+ T cells. Negative isolation was applied to CD8+ and CD4+ T cells, and FACS enrichment was applied to TEMRA cells. Details on this clonotype: Antigen specificity is unknown.

The germline gives CDR1 LGHDT, CDR2 YNNKEL (reference sequence). Trimming stripped 4 bases from V and 3 bases from J, with 9 bases between. The CDR3 extends over 14 amino acids. The authors reverse transcribed roughly 0.5 to 1 ug RNA with random hexamers. Via MiXCR, TCRdb re-called the immunoSEQ multiplex PCR reads, giving one row per CDR3 protein. This table holds 150,000 to 200,000 distinct CDR3 sequences, 85% to 95% found once. The source is a human donor with Susac syndrome. Sequencing was performed on CD4+ T cells from PBMCs. The chain carries TRBV3-1 and TRBJ2-2; no reliable D call. The CDR3 bases are TGTGCCAGCAGCCTAAACCCAGACACCGGGGAGCTGTTTTTT. It codes for CASSLNPDTGELFF. The entire variable domain, with the rest obtained from reference TRBV3-1 and TRBJ2-2, is as follows: DTAVSQTPKYLVTQMGNDKSIKCEQNLGHDTMYWYKQDSKKFLKIMFSYNNKELIINETVPNRFSPKSPDKAHLNLHINSLELGDSAVYFCASSLNPDTGELFFGEGSRLTVL.